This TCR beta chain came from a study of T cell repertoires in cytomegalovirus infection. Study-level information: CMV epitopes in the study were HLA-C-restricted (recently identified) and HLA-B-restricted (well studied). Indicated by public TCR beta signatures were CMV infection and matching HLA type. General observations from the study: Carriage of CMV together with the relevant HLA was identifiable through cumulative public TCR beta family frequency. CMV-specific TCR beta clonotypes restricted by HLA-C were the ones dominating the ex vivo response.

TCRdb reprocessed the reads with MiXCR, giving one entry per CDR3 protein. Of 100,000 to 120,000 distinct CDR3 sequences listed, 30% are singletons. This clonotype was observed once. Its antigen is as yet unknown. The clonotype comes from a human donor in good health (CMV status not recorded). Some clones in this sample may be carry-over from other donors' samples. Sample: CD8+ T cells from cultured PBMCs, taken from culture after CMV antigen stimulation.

CDR3 loop: CASSQGARDTEAFF. The CDR3 nucleotides are TGCGCCAGCAGCCAAGGGGCCCGGGACACTGAAGCTTTCTTT. This chain joins TRBV4-1 and TRBJ1-1, with D uncertain. Germline CDR1 and CDR2: MGHRA and YSYEKL. V lost 1 base and J lost 3, with 9 bases in between. This CDR3 has 14 residues.